Below, one T cell receptor beta chain is given with its context. This CDR3 has 13 residues. Trimming removed 3 bases from V and 3 bases from J, with 9 bases in between. CDR1 is MGHRA and CDR2 is YSYEKL in the germline V gene. The sample comes from a study of blood T cell repertoires in COVID-19. Whole-study context: Material from acute and convalescent COVID-19 was sourced from the United States, Italy and Spain. Sources were T cells, B-cell-depleted T cells, or PBMCs; the material itself was cDNA or gDNA.

Authors' processing steps: Nucleated cell number was recorded as an estimate derived from reference gene primer amplification. Clones were sequenced by immunoSEQ multiplex PCR, and TCRdb holds only the in-frame ones, with some missing. The D gene and trimming were derived from the DNA, and the V and J assignments and clone size from that table. The table shows some 300,000 clones, with around 90% occurring only once. Sample: peripheral blood. The TCR sequence derives from a man aged 18 to 35 with active or convalescent COVID-19. The chain links TRBV4-1 to TRBJ2-7; the D gene is possibly TRBD2 (6 bases). CDR3 region: CASSHGTYYEQYF. The CDR3 DNA is TGCGCCAGCAGCCACGGGACTTACTACGAGCAGTACTTC.